A selection of T cell receptor beta chains follows, all from one sample in a study of read filtering for tumor transcriptome and immune sequencing. TCRdb re-called the reads with MiXCR, one entry per CDR3 protein. The sample contains about 130,000 distinct CDR3 sequences, approximately 13% of which appear only once. Sequencing was performed on a population of CD138-negative cells sorted from bone marrow. The receptor source for this set is a donor at least 40 years old with multiple myeloma. Each CDR3 is given with its conserved first and last residue. A D gene is named only where the DNA matches it firmly. Size is omitted from some rows. Given values are once, few, many or a class for expanded clones.

TRBV20-1,-,TRBJ2-5,many,CSARGGQETQYF,TGCAGTGCTAGAGGGGGCCAGGAGACCCAGTACTTC
TRBV18,-,TRBJ1-1,many,CASSMVDTEAFF,TGTGCCAGCTCAATGGTGGACACTGAAGCTTTCTTT
TRBV20-1,-,TRBJ2-2,many,CSAKPQGPGELFF,TGCAGTGCTAAACCTCAGGGTCCCGGGGAGCTGTTTTTT
TRBV5-1,TRBD1,TRBJ1-4,many,CASSRTGDEKLFF,TGCGCCAGCAGTCGGACAGGGGATGAAAAACTGTTTTTT
TRBV2,TRBD1,TRBJ1-1,-,CASSPGQGLDAFF,TGTGCCAGCAGCCCGGGACAGGGACTTGACGCTTTCTTT
TRBV6-5,-,TRBJ2-3,many,CASSDLGGGGTDTQYF,TGTGCCAGCAGCGACCTCGGAGGGGGGGGCACAGATACGCAGTATTTT
TRBV28,-,TRBJ2-1,many,CASTPAGSYNEQFF,TGTGCCAGCACCCCAGCGGGTTCTTACAATGAGCAGTTCTTC
TRBV27,TRBD2,TRBJ2-2,many,CASSFERGGELFF,TGTGCCAGCAGTTTCGAGCGGGGTGGGGAGCTGTTTTTT
TRBV20-1,TRBD2,TRBJ2-7,many,CSAPAGGSSYEQYF,TGCAGTGCTCCGGCGGGAGGGTCCTCCTACGAGCAGTACTTC
TRBV2,TRBD1,TRBJ2-3,-,CAIRGQGAADTQYF,TGTGCCATCCGAGGGCAGGGGGCAGCAGATACGCAGTATTTT